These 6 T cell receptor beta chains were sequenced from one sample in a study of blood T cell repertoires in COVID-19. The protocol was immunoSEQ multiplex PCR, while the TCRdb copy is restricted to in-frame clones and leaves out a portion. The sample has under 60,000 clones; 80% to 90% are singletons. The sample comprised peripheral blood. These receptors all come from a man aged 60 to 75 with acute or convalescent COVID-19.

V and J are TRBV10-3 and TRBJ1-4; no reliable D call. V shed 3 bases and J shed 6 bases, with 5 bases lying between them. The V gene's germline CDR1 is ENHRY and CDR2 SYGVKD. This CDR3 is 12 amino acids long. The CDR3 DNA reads TGTGCCATCAGTGATGAGTATGAAAAACTGTTTTTT. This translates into CAISDEYEKLFF.

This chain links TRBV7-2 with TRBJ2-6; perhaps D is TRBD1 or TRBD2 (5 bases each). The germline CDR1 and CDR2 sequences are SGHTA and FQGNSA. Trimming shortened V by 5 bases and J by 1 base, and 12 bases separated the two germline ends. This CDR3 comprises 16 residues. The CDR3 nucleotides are TGTGCCAGCAGCATAGGGACGGGATCTGGGGCCAACGTCCTGACTTTC. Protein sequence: CASSIGTGSGANVLTF. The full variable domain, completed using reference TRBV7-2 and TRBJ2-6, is GAGVSQSPSNKVTEKGKDVELRCDPISGHTALYWYRQSLGQGLEFLIYFQGNSAPDKSGLPSDRFSAERTGGSVSTLTIQRTQQEDSAVYLCASSIGTGSGANVLTFGAGSRLTVL.

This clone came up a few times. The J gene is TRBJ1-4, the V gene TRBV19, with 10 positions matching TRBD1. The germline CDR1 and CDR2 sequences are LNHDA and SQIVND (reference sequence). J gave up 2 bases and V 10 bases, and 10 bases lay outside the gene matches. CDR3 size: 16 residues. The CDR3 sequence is CATKDRGQTTNEKLFF. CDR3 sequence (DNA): TGTGCCACCAAAGACAGGGGGCAGACGACTAATGAAAAACTGTTTTTT.

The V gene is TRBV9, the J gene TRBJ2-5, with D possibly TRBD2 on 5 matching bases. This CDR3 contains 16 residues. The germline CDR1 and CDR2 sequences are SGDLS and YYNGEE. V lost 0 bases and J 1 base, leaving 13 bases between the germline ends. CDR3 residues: CASSVAAASSQETQYF. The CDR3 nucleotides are TGTGCCAGCAGCGTAGCAGCGGCCTCTAGCCAAGAGACCCAGTACTTC.

The DNA of the CDR3 is TGTGCCAGCAGCTTAGTCCAGGCCTCCTACTATGGCTACACCTTC. Encoded protein: CASSLVQASYYGYTF. The V gene is TRBV11-2, the J gene TRBJ1-2; no clear D gene. This CDR3 is built from 15 residues. Germline V gene sequence: CDR1 SGHAT, CDR2 FQNNGV. V lost 1 base and J 3 bases, leaving 12 bases between the germline ends.

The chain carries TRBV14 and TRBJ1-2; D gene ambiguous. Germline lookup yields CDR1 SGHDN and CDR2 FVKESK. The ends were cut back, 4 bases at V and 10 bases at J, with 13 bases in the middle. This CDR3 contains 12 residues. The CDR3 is CASSPSVQTYTF. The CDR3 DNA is TGTGCCAGCAGCCCCTCGGTGCAAACCTACACCTTC.